The T cell receptor (beta chain) described here comes from a study of cytomegalovirus exposure and HLA in healthy donors (dated by TCRdb to about 2017). Regarding the complete study: A later analysis indicated that the 130 or so validation repertoires were generated on the platform also employed for the roughly 730 repertoires of the first cohort. In addition to the first cohort of roughly 700 subjects, a separate validation cohort of approximately 110 different subjects was used. The study aimed to test whether signatures of past pathogen exposure could be identified by cataloging public T cell receptors. The study combined high-throughput TCR immunosequencing, statistical association of individual TCRs with disease status, and machine learning to predict cytomegalovirus infection status. What the work shows at the level of the full study, not this receptor alone: A later analysis lacked HLA typing for the validation cohort, so it scored co-occurrence in that cohort across all 120 repertoires. A later analysis found that TCRs clustered in the first cohort also tended to co-occur in the roughly 120 validation repertoires, with 90% to 95% of cluster scores above 0. Across donors, most TCR sequences were observed very rarely, whereas some public TCRs were present in many individuals. According to the authors, the approach could potentially be generalized to other disease states and immunological phenotypes. In the study, around 150 TCR beta chains were listed as associated with cytomegalovirus. Cytomegalovirus status was reported to be diagnosed by the classifier with high specificity and sensitivity in both the original and validation cohorts. Three of the identified cytomegalovirus-associated TCR beta chains were confirmed in vitro to be specific for cytomegalovirus antigens.

V gives up 5 bases and J gives up 4 bases, and the segment between their germline ends measures 12 bases. According to the germline V gene, CDR1 reads MDHEN and CDR2 reads SYDVKM. The CDR3 contains 13 residues, cysteine and phenylalanine counted. Just the 39-base CDR3 DNA is kept, in frame starting at base 1. The library relied on the immunoSEQ multiplex PCR assay. For the original study's pipeline: A statistical classification framework was built to diagnose cytomegalovirus status from the catalog of TCR beta chain sequences. Drawn from immuneACCESS, this table holds only the in-frame rearrangements with V and J called that TCRdb kept. Clones are partly lost; checked studies trace under half to an unresolved V gene and leave the rest unexplained. The V and J calls and clone size were taken over from that table, and D and trimming were inferred from the DNA. The sample table shows a few hundred thousand clones, and about 90% are seen once. The ten largest account for 0.35% to 0.45% of the sample.

Worth noting for this clone: Its antigen has not been determined. It has no much larger one-base neighbor in the sample; base qualities were not kept.

The donors belonged to the validation cohort of around 110 subjects, which was separate from the roughly 670-subject first cohort. Specimen: PBMCs. Recombination connected TRBV28 to TRBJ2-7, with no reliable assignment of the D segment. This clonotype originated in a woman aged 18-35 years in good health and CMV-seronegative. The DNA reads TGTGCCAGCAGTCCCCCTCCTACTTACGAGCAGTACTTC. It translates to CASSPPPTYEQYF.